This T cell receptor beta chain was identified in a study of glioma-infiltrating T cells after dendritic cell vaccination. Amplification used 60 V beta primers and 13 J beta primers. Clones were read by immunoSEQ multiplex PCR, and TCRdb kept only the in-frame ones, dropping some. This table has approximately 50,000 clones, about nine tenths appearing once. After removal of 4 bases from V and 7 bases from J, the junction contained 9 bases not matched to a gene. CDR3 length equals 17 residues. Germline V gene data show CDR1 as MNHNS and CDR2 as SASEGT. Stated time point: after dendritic cell vaccination, including at tumor progression/relapse. Before vaccination, two weeks after the third vaccination, and at progression, PBMC were collected.

Sequences were derived from blood, sampled after dendritic cell vaccination. The chain uses TRBV6-1 and TRBJ2-1; TRBD2 agrees at 14 bases. This TCR derives from a human donor with glioblastoma. The CDR3 loop reads CASSVSFGTSGSNEQFF. CDR3 in DNA: TGTGCCAGCAGTGTTTCTTTTGGGACTAGCGGGAGTAATGAGCAGTTCTTC.